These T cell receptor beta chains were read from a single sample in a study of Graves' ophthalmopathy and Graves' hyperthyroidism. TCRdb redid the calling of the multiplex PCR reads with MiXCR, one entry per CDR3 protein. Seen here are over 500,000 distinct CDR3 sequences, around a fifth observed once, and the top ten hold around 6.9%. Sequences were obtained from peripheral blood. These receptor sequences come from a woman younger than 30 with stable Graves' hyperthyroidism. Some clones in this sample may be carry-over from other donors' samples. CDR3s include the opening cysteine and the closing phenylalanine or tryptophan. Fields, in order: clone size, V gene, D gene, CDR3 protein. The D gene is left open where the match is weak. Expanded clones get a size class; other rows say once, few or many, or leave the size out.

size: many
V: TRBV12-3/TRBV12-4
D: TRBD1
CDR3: CASSSDRGVGAQYF

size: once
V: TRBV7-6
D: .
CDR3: CASSHQGSNQPQHF

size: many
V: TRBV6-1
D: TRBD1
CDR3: CASRTPGQGESSPLHF

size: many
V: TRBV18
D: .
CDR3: CASSPAGDRGEQYF

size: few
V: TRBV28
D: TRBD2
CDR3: CASRREGVGGSAETQYF

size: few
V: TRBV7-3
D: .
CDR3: CASSANTGGTGELFF

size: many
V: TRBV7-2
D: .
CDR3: CASSLESGHQPQHF

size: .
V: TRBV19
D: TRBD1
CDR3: CASSIGGQNAFF

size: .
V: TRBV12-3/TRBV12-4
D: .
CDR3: CASSFGGSSSCEQYF

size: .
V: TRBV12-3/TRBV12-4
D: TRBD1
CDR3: CASSSGQGGGQPQHF

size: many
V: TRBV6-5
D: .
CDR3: CASSYFREGTEAFF

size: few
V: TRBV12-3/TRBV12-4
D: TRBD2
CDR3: CASSPHSGRAMDTGELFF

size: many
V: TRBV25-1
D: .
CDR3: CASSDQGLVYEQYF

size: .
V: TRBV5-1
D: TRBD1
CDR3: CASSLENRGTEAFF

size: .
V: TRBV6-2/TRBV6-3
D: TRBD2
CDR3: CASSYLGTSGYEQYF

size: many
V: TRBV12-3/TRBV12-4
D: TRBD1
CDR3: CASSSPSGGFYEQYF

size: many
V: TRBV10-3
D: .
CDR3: CAIGFISGTLQETQYF

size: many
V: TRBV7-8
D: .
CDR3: CASSLLAKLLPRETQYF